A selection of T cell receptor beta chains follows, all from one sample in a study of cytomegalovirus exposure and HLA in healthy donors. Assay: immunoSEQ multiplex PCR; the TCRdb copy retains only in-frame clones and omits some. This table holds approximately 140,000 clones, around 77% found once. Sequenced material: PBMCs. These receptors were collected from a man aged 25 to 40 in good health and CMV-seronegative. Each CDR3 is given with its conserved first and last residue. A D gene is named only where the DNA matches it firmly. Some rows have no size entry. The others give once, few or many, or a class for an expanded clone.

v_gene	abundance	j_gene	d_gene	CDR3nt	CDR3aa
TRBV5-6	few	TRBJ1-6	-	TGTGCCAGCAGCTTTCAGACAACAGGGAATTCACCCCTCCACTTT	CASSFQTTGNSPLHF
TRBV5-1	-	TRBJ1-2	TRBD1	TGCGCCAGCAGCTTAGCGACAGGGGGACCTAACTATGGCTACACCTTC	CASSLATGGPNYGYTF
TRBV11-2	-	TRBJ1-1	-	TGTGCCAGCAGCTTAGTCCACGAACTCCGAATCATGAACACTGAAGCTTTCTTT	CASSLVHELRIMNTEAFF
TRBV28	-	TRBJ1-1	-	TGTGCCAGCAACCGCCCAGTCGACACTGAAGCTTTCTTT	CASNRPVDTEAFF
TRBV7-9	few	TRBJ2-7	TRBD1	TGTGCCAGCAATCCGGGACAGGGTCGCTCCTACGAGCAGTACTTC	CASNPGQGRSYEQYF
TRBV29-1	-	TRBJ2-2	TRBD2	TGCAGCGTTGCCCTAGCGGGAGGTTTCACCGGGGAGCTGTTTTTT	CSVALAGGFTGELFF
TRBV6-1	few	TRBJ1-4	-	TGTGCCAGCAGGAGGGACAATGGGGGTGAAAAACTGTTTTTT	CASRRDNGGEKLFF
TRBV28	-	TRBJ1-4	TRBD1	TGTGCCAGCACCCAGACAGGGACTGCAACTAATGAAAAACTGTTTTTT	CASTQTGTATNEKLFF
TRBV11-2	-	TRBJ2-5	TRBD2	TGTGCCAGCAGCCGGGGGGGGAGACTAGTTCAAGAGACCCAGTACTTC	CASSRGGRLVQETQYF
TRBV5-1	-	TRBJ2-7	-	TGCGCCAGCAGTCCCGGGTTCTACGAGCAGTACTTC	CASSPGFYEQYF
TRBV5-1	-	TRBJ2-7	-	TGCGCCAGCAGCTTGGGAATAGGCCAGGTAAACTCCTACGAGCAGTACTTC	CASSLGIGQVNSYEQYF
TRBV15	many	TRBJ1-1	-	TGTGCCACCAGCAGAGATCAAACTGAAGCTTTCTTT	CATSRDQTEAFF
TRBV27	once	TRBJ1-3	-	TGTGCCAGCAGTTCAGGGTCTGGAAACACCATATATTTT	CASSSGSGNTIYF
TRBV19	-	TRBJ2-3	-	TGTGCCAGTAGTATGCGGTCCCGACAGTATTTT	CASSMRSRQYF
TRBV5-1	few	TRBJ1-1	-	TGCGCCAGCAGCCGGTTAGGGGATGTCCCGGACACTGAAGCTTTCTTT	CASSRLGDVPDTEAFF
TRBV7-8	-	TRBJ2-7	-	TGTGCCAGCAGCTCCCAGGGGTTGCCCTACGAGCAGTACTTC	CASSSQGLPYEQYF
TRBV27	-	TRBJ2-1	TRBD2	TGTGCCAGCAGTTTACGGACTAGCGGGCTTAACAATGAGCAGTTCTTC	CASSLRTSGLNNEQFF
TRBV5-6	-	TRBJ2-7	-	TGTGCCAGCAGCTCCGCAATACTATACGAGCAGTACTTC	CASSSAILYEQYF
TRBV19	-	TRBJ2-1	-	TGTGCCAGTAGTATGAGGCAGGGTTTGTACAATGAGCAGTTCTTC	CASSMRQGLYNEQFF
TRBV2	few	TRBJ2-7	TRBD1	TGTGCCAGCAGTGATTGGACAGGGGGCTCTGGCGAGCAGTACTTC	CASSDWTGGSGEQYF
TRBV10-1	-	TRBJ2-1	TRBD2	TGCGCCAGCAGTGATTCGGGACTAGCGGGAGTCGGATCCTACAATGAGCAGTTCTTC	CASSDSGLAGVGSYNEQFF
TRBV7-9	-	TRBJ1-5	-	TGTGCCAGCAGCCGTGGGGGGGGTAGTCAGCCCCAGCATTTT	CASSRGGGSQPQHF
TRBV28	-	TRBJ1-1	-	TGTGCCAGCAGTCCAGGGCCACGTGAAGCTTTCTTT	CASSPGPREAFF
TRBV5-4	-	TRBJ1-2	-	TGTGCCAGCAGCTTGGATCGGGGAGCAAACTATGGCTACCCCTTC	CASSLDRGANYGYPF
TRBV5-1	once	TRBJ1-2	-	TGCGCCAGCAGCTTGTTGGGGCATTCTTATGGCTACACCTTC	CASSLLGHSYGYTF
TRBV28	-	TRBJ1-2	TRBD1	TGTGCCAGCAGACTTGGGACAGCCTACTATGGCTACACCTTC	CASRLGTAYYGYTF
TRBV18	-	TRBJ1-1	TRBD1	TGTGCCAGCTCCCCATCCGGGACAGCAGTAACTGAAGCTTTCTTT	CASSPSGTAVTEAFF
TRBV7-9	once	TRBJ2-7	-	TGTGCCAGCAGCTTAGAGGGGCGGGGAATCTCCTACGAGCAGTACTTC	CASSLEGRGISYEQYF
TRBV5-1	-	TRBJ2-3	TRBD2	TGCGCCAGCAGCGGGGGACTAGCGGGGGGGCTAAGCACAGATACGCAGTATTTT	CASSGGLAGGLSTDTQYF
TRBV30	-	TRBJ2-1	TRBD1	TGTGCCTGGAATCCGGGACAGTCCTACAATGAGCAGTTCTTC	CAWNPGQSYNEQFF
TRBV15	-	TRBJ2-1	TRBD2	TGTGCCACCAGCACCGGATGGGGGGGGATCAATGAGCAGTTCTTC	CATSTGWGGINEQFF
TRBV2	-	TRBJ1-2	TRBD1	TGTGCCAGCAGTGGGGGACAGCCCCGCTCGTCCAACTATGGCTACACCTTC	CASSGGQPRSSNYGYTF
TRBV28	few	TRBJ1-4	-	TGTGCCAGCAGTTTTTCGGGGGACGAAAAACTGTTTTTT	CASSFSGDEKLFF
TRBV5-6	few	TRBJ1-1	TRBD1	TGTGCCAGCAGCGGGGACAGGTTGAACACTGAAGCTTTCTTT	CASSGDRLNTEAFF
TRBV7-8	-	TRBJ2-3	-	TGTGCCAGCAGTAACGGAGGGGAAGCAGATACGCAGTATTTT	CASSNGGEADTQYF
TRBV5-1	-	TRBJ1-5	-	TGCGCCAGCAGCTTGGCCGGGAATCAGCCCCAGCATTTT	CASSLAGNQPQHF
TRBV19	-	TRBJ2-7	-	TGTGCCAGTAGTATCCGGGGTTTGGACGAGCAGTACTTC	CASSIRGLDEQYF
TRBV4-1	-	TRBJ1-5	-	TGCGCCAGCAGCCAAGAGGGTGCAGGGGATCAGCCCCAGCATTTT	CASSQEGAGDQPQHF
TRBV10-3	-	TRBJ2-7	TRBD1	TGTGCCATCAGTGAGGACAGGGACTACGAGCAGTACTTC	CAISEDRDYEQYF
TRBV19	once	TRBJ1-2	TRBD1	TGTGCCAGTAGTATCGGGAGGGACAGGGGGCGCGATGGCTACACCTTC	CASSIGRDRGRDGYTF
TRBV11-2	-	TRBJ2-2	-	TGTGCCAGCAGCCGCTATAACGGGGGGAACACCGGGGAGCTGTTTTTT	CASSRYNGGNTGELFF
TRBV5-6	once	TRBJ1-2	-	TGTGCCAGCAGCTTGGGGGGGACAAACTATGGCTACACCTTC	CASSLGGTNYGYTF
TRBV10-3	once	TRBJ1-6	TRBD1	TGTGCCATCAGCGAGACAGGGAGCTCCTATAATTCACCCCTCCACTTT	CAISETGSSYNSPLHF
TRBV27	once	TRBJ1-4	-	TGTGCCAGCAGTTTAGTAGGGAGTACTAATGAAAAACTGTTTTTT	CASSLVGSTNEKLFF
TRBV15	-	TRBJ2-1	TRBD2	TGTGCCACCAGCAGGCCAGGAAGACTAGCGGGGGGGTTTGCTGAGCAGTTCTTC	CATSRPGRLAGGFAEQFF
TRBV28	-	TRBJ1-5	TRBD1	TGTGCCAGCCGCACGGGACAGTTCAGCAATCAGCCCCAGCATTTT	CASRTGQFSNQPQHF
TRBV29-1	once	TRBJ2-2	TRBD2	TGCAGCGTTGAAACCCCTCGGCTAGCGGGACTTAACACCGGGGAGCTGTTTTTT	CSVETPRLAGLNTGELFF
TRBV28	few	TRBJ1-3	-	TGTGCCAGCAGTTCCACAGGGATAAACTCTGGAAACACCATATATTTT	CASSSTGINSGNTIYF
TRBV27	-	TRBJ1-2	-	TGTGCCAGCAGTTCGGACAGAGGTTATGGCTACACCTTC	CASSSDRGYGYTF
TRBV5-8	-	TRBJ1-5	-	TGTGCCAGCAGCTTGGGGCCAGGGTCTCACGGGTTCAATCAGCCCCAGCATTTT	CASSLGPGSHGFNQPQHF
TRBV9	-	TRBJ2-5	-	TGTGCCAGCAGCGTAGATAGACAGCTTGGGGAGACCCAGTACTTC	CASSVDRQLGETQYF
TRBV10-3	-	TRBJ1-1	-	TGTGCCAGCGGACAGTTGAACACTGAAGCTTTCTTT	CASGQLNTEAFF
TRBV5-1	few	TRBJ2-3	-	TGCGCCAGCAGCATTGGAAGCGACACAGATACGCAGTATTTT	CASSIGSDTDTQYF
TRBV5-6	few	TRBJ2-7	-	TGTGCCAGCAGCCTCTACAGGAGCTACGAGCAGTACTTC	CASSLYRSYEQYF
TRBV5-1	-	TRBJ2-1	TRBD2	TGCGCCAGCAGCTCCGGACTAGCGGGGGCCCGATACAATGAGCAGTTCTTC	CASSSGLAGARYNEQFF
TRBV5-1	-	TRBJ2-1	-	TGCGCCAGCAGCTTGGCCGCGTGGAATGAGCAGTTCTTC	CASSLAAWNEQFF
TRBV4-1	-	TRBJ1-3	-	TGCGCCAGCAGCCAAGATAGATTCCGAGTGAATGGAAACACCATATATTTT	CASSQDRFRVNGNTIYF